The 30 T cell receptor beta chains below come from one sample, sequenced in a study of naive CD8 T cells in extremely preterm neonates (dated by TCRdb to about 2017). Library preparation employed the immunoSEQ multiplex PCR assay. TCRdb retrieved this table from immuneACCESS and kept in-frame rearrangements only. Not all clones are present; in checked studies, unresolved V genes account for under half, and no reason is known for the remainder. The sample profile shows 6,000 to 10,000 clones; roughly 98% of them were found once. The biggest ten clones account for 2.8% of the sample. The sample taken for sequencing was naive CD8+ T cells from blood. These receptors were obtained from a human donor in good health.

The chain has TRBV6-5 and TRBJ1-1, with D possibly matching TRBD1 (5 bases). The CDR3 spans 14 residues. CDR1 is MNHEY, CDR2 SVGAGI, per germline. V was trimmed by 2 bases and J by 5 bases, leaving 12 bases between them. This chain's CDR3 is CASSYEQELTEAFF. DNA for the CDR3: TGTGCCAGCAGTTACGAACAGGAATTGACTGAAGCTTTCTTT.

The rearrangement joins TRBV7-9 to TRBJ2-7; the match to TRBD1 covers 7 bases. The CDR3 runs 12 residues. With 5 bases clipped from V and 6 bases from J, the junction kept 4 bases outside the gene matches. Germline CDR1 reads SEHNR; CDR2 reads FQNEAQ (reference sequence). The CDR3 sequence is CASSQQGREQYF. In DNA, the CDR3 is TGTGCCAGCAGCCAACAGGGGCGCGAGCAGTACTTC.

The chain couples TRBV5-1 to TRBJ2-2; D unclear. Trimming shortened V by 6 bases and J by 2 bases, and 8 bases separated the two germline ends. From germline, CDR1 is SGHRS and CDR2 YFSETQ. The CDR3 length is 13 residues. CDR3 DNA: TGCGCCAGCACCGCGGATAACACCGGGGAGCTGTTTTTT. Translating it yields CASTADNTGELFF.

In this sample, this clone turned up once. The rearrangement links TRBV2 to TRBJ1-2; a possible D gene is TRBD1 (6 bases). Germline V gene sequence: CDR1 SNHLY, CDR2 FYNNEI. V gave up 3 bases and J gave up 4 bases, with 15 bases separating them. This CDR3 region has 15 residues. This CDR3 reads CASSDNQGLSYGYTF. CDR3 nucleotide sequence: TGTGCCAGCAGTGACAACCAGGGGCTAAGCTATGGCTACACCTTC.

The V call is TRBV6-4, the J call TRBJ2-3; TRBD1 matches 8 bases. Trimming took 5 bases from V and 4 from J; bases not matched to a gene: 5. CDR1 and CDR2 (germline): MRHNA, SNTAGT. The CDR3 has 14 amino acids. DNA of the CDR3: TGTGCCAGCAGTCTTGGACAGGGAGCAGATACGCAGTATTTT. Its protein is CASSLGQGADTQYF.

The chain employs TRBV11-2 and TRBJ2-1; 9 bases map to TRBD1. Germline CDR1 SGHAT, CDR2 FQNNGV. CDR3 length: 17 residues. Trimming at V came to 2 bases and at J to 8 bases, leaving 13 bases not matched to a gene. CDR3 in amino acids: CASSLSLRDRDLDEQFF. For the CDR3, the DNA is TGTGCCAGCAGCTTATCTCTTCGGGACAGGGATTTGGATGAGCAGTTCTTC.

The J gene is TRBJ2-1, the V gene TRBV7-9, with 7 bases lining up with TRBD1. The CDR3 extends over 15 amino acids. With 4 bases clipped from V and 7 bases from J, the junction kept 10 bases outside the gene matches. The germline CDR1 and CDR2 sequences are SEHNR and FQNEAQ (reference sequence). The CDR3 is CASSSSPDRENEQFF. The CDR3 nucleotides read TGTGCCAGCAGCTCCTCCCCTGACAGGGAAAATGAGCAGTTCTTC.

The J gene is TRBJ2-1, the V gene TRBV7-9, with unresolved D. Germline lookup yields CDR1 SEHNR and CDR2 FQNEAQ (reference sequence). This CDR3 has 12 residues. V lost 5 bases and J lost 6, with 8 bases in between. The CDR3 DNA reads TGTGCCAGCAGCCCCCTTCGCAATGAGCAGTTCTTC. Translating gives CASSPLRNEQFF.

This sequence joins TRBV6-5 and TRBJ1-1; TRBD1 aligns across 7 bases. The CDR3 sequence is 15 residues long. V shed 6 bases, J shed 5 bases, and the junction held 12 bases outside the gene matches. The germline V gene encodes CDR1 MNHEY and CDR2 SVGAGI. The CDR3 reads CASSITGDRTTEAFF. In nucleotides, the CDR3 is TGTGCCAGCAGCATTACAGGGGATAGGACAACTGAAGCTTTCTTT.

CDR3 nucleotides: TGTGCCAGCACCCAGGGCTACGAGCAGTACTTC. It encodes CASTQGYEQYF. The V gene is TRBV28, the J gene TRBJ2-7; D might be TRBD1 (5 bases). This CDR3 has 11 residues. Looked up from germline, CDR1 is MDHEN and CDR2 is SYDVKM. Trimming took off 7 bases at V and 3 bases at J, with 7 bases between the two ends.

The rearrangement joins TRBV4-2 to TRBJ2-1; 10 bases fit TRBD2. After removal of 4 bases from V and 6 bases from J, the junction contained 9 bases not matched to a gene. The CDR3 spans 16 residues. Germline V lookup: CDR1 LGHNA, CDR2 YNFKEQ. CDR3 amino acids: CASSPEGTSEGNEQFF. The CDR3 DNA sequence: TGTGCCAGCAGCCCAGAGGGGACTAGCGAGGGCAATGAGCAGTTCTTC.

The genes are TRBV7-9 and TRBJ2-2, with 7 bases fitting TRBD2. The junction had 5 bases not matched to a gene; V was cut back by 4 bases and J by 0 bases. From germline, CDR1 is SEHNR and CDR2 FQNEAQ (reference sequence). The CDR3 contains 16 residues. The CDR3 DNA sequence: TGTGCCAGCAGCTCAGGTCGGGGGGCGAACACCGGGGAGCTGTTTTTT. Translation: CASSSGRGANTGELFF.

This clone was detected a few times. The rearrangement uses TRBV6-5 and TRBJ2-2; a weak D match, TRBD1 (5 bases). CDR1 MNHEY and CDR2 SVGAGI come from the germline V gene. V was shortened by 2 bases and J by 3 bases, with 10 bases between the two germline ends. This CDR3 has 15 amino acids. CDR3 amino acids: CASSYRQGHTGELFF. The CDR3 DNA sequence: TGTGCCAGCAGTTACCGGCAGGGCCACACCGGGGAGCTGTTTTTT.

In regard to this clone: Other DNA sequences in the sample encode the same CDR3. The V call is TRBV28, the J call TRBJ2-3; D call uncertain. Germline-derived CDR1 and CDR2 are MDHEN and SYDVKM. This CDR3 has 11 residues. Trimming stripped 2 bases from V and 5 bases from J, with 2 bases between. The CDR3 loop is CASSLRDTQYF. The CDR3 DNA is TGTGCCAGCAGTTTACGAGATACGCAGTATTTT.

This chain connects TRBV19 to TRBJ2-7, with a weak D call TRBD1 (7 bases). CDR3 length equals 14 residues. CDR1 is LNHDA and CDR2 is SQIVND in the germline V gene (reference sequence). V was shortened by 3 bases and J by 5 bases, with 14 bases between the two germline ends. The CDR3: CASSISPGGNEQYF. CDR3 DNA: TGTGCCAGTAGTATCTCCCCAGGGGGGAACGAGCAGTACTTC.

The J gene is TRBJ1-3, the V gene TRBV5-6; the D gene is possibly TRBD1 (6 bases). Germline V gives CDR1 SGHDT, CDR2 YYEEEE. Trimming took off 4 bases at V and 4 bases at J, with 9 bases between the two ends. The CDR3 contains 13 residues. CDR3 amino acids: CASSADRGNTIYF. The CDR3 nucleotides are TGTGCCAGCAGCGCGGACAGAGGAAACACCATATATTTT.

The V and J genes are TRBV13 and TRBJ2-7; maybe TRBD2 (6 bases). The CDR3 contains 15 residues. The ends were cut back, 5 bases at V and 3 bases at J, with 17 bases in the middle. CDR1 is PRHDT, CDR2 FYEKMQ, per germline (reference sequence). The DNA of the CDR3 is TGTGCCAGCAGCGTTAGCGGATTTCCTTACTACGAGCAGTACGTC. Translated: CASSVSGFPYYEQYV.

CDR3 sequence (DNA): TGTGCCAGCAGTATACTAGCGGGGGCTTCCCAAGAGACCCAGTACTTC. Translation gives CASSILAGASQETQYF. The chain uses TRBV28 and TRBJ2-5, with 11 bases identical to TRBD2. CDR3 size: 16 residues. Germline-derived CDR1 and CDR2 are MDHEN and SYDVKM. V shed 5 bases and J 1 base; nucleotides not matched to a gene: 6.

J is TRBJ2-1 and V is TRBV27; 11 positions match TRBD2. Germline CDR1 and CDR2: MNHEY and SMNVEV (reference sequence). V trimming: 6 bases; J trimming: 4 bases; junction bases outside the gene matches: 5. The CDR3 length is 15 residues. CDR3: CASSQTSGTYNEQFF. DNA of the CDR3: TGTGCCAGCAGCCAGACTAGCGGGACATACAATGAGCAGTTCTTC.

This sequence joins TRBV4-3 and TRBJ2-5; 9 bases are a match to TRBD1. The CDR3 runs to 15 residues. V lost 4 bases, J lost 2 bases, and 5 bases stayed unmatched. Germline V CDR1 and CDR2: LGHNA, YSLEER. As DNA, the CDR3 is TGCGCCAGCAGCCTGGACAGGGGAAGTCAAGAGACCCAGTACTTC. It yields the protein CASSLDRGSQETQYF.

The chain joins TRBV6-5 to TRBJ1-2; maybe TRBD1 (6 bases). The germline gives CDR1 MNHEY, CDR2 SVGAGI. This CDR3 is 14 amino acids long. Trimming shortened V by 0 bases and J by 4 bases, and 9 bases separated the two germline ends. The CDR3 sequence is CASSYSPGAYGYTF. In nucleotides, the CDR3 is TGTGCCAGCAGTTACTCCCCAGGGGCCTATGGCTACACCTTC.

The genes are TRBV6-5 and TRBJ2-1; 12 nucleotides align to TRBD2. After removal of 4 bases from V and 9 bases from J, the junction contained 10 bases not matched to a gene. Germline assignment: CDR1 MNHEY and CDR2 SVGAGI. There are 16 residues in the CDR3. CDR3 DNA sequence: TGTGCCAGCAGTTCCCGACTAGCGGGGGCCCCAGGTGAGCAGTTCTTC. This translates into CASSSRLAGAPGEQFF.

The rearrangement joins TRBV6-1 to TRBJ2-2; D gene unclear. The CDR3 spans 13 residues. V was trimmed by 6 bases and J by 0 bases, leaving 5 bases between them. Germline CDR1 reads MNHNS; CDR2 reads SASEGT. The CDR3 is CASSQTNTGELFF. DNA of the CDR3: TGTGCCAGCAGCCAGACGAACACCGGGGAGCTGTTTTTT.

The V call is TRBV6-5, the J call TRBJ2-3, with TRBD1 as a possible D gene (6 bases). Trimming took off 10 bases at V and 0 bases at J, with 17 bases between the two ends. This CDR3 is built from 15 residues. The germline V gene has CDR1 MNHEY and CDR2 SVGAGI. In DNA, the CDR3 is TGTGCCACCCTTCCCCCCAGGGGTAGCACAGATACGCAGTATTTT. This sequence encodes CATLPPRGSTDTQYF.

This sequence joins TRBV5-5 and TRBJ1-6; the D gene is possibly TRBD1 (6 bases). The CDR3 spans 16 residues. Trimming stripped 1 base from V and 7 bases from J, with 15 bases between. The germline V gene has CDR1 SGHKS and CDR2 YYEKEE (reference sequence). The CDR3 DNA follows: TGTGCCAGCAGCTTGCGTTCCGGGACAAGAAATTCACCCCTCCACTTT. Translation gives CASSLRSGTRNSPLHF.

The chain links TRBV19 to TRBJ1-1; no definite D call. The V end lost 5 bases, the J end lost 11 bases, and 15 bases lay between the germline ends. Germline V CDR1 and CDR2: LNHDA, SQIVND (reference sequence). The CDR3 length is 12 residues. As DNA, the CDR3 is TGTGCCAGTAGTGCGGGCCCCTTGGAGGCTTTCTTT. It encodes CASSAGPLEAFF. Full variable domain (rest looked up from reference TRBV19 and TRBJ1-1): DGGITQSPKYLFRKEGQNVTLSCEQNLNHDAMYWYRQDPGQGLRLIYYSQIVNDFQKGDIAEGYSVSREKKESFPLTVTSAQKNPTAFYLCASSAGPLEAFFGQGTRLTVV.

The chain joins TRBV15 to TRBJ1-1; possible D gene TRBD1, 6 bases. The length of the CDR3 is 14 residues. Germline CDR1 and CDR2: LNHNV and YYDKDF (reference sequence). V lost 4 bases and J 6 bases, leaving 15 bases between the germline ends. As DNA, the CDR3 is TGTGCCACCAGCACTACAGGGTTGGTGGCTGAAGCTTTCTTT. The encoded protein is CATSTTGLVAEAFF.

The V gene is TRBV28, the J gene TRBJ2-7; 7 bases align to TRBD1. Germline V gene sequence: CDR1 MDHEN, CDR2 SYDVKM. There are 15 residues in the CDR3. The trim removed 6 bases at V and 3 bases at J, leaving 11 bases unmatched. CDR3 in amino acids: CASRSDRERGYEQYV. For the CDR3, the DNA is TGTGCCAGCAGATCCGACAGGGAAAGGGGCTACGAGCAGTACGTC.

The rearrangement joins TRBV6-5 to TRBJ2-5; D unresolved. The better agreement between TRBJ2-7 and the DNA end casts doubt on the J call. The CDR3 sequence is 15 residues long. Germline V gene sequence: CDR1 MNHEY, CDR2 SVGAGI. CDR3 DNA: TGTGCCAGCAGACCTTCGGGTAGTGGGGCCTACGAGCAGTACTTC. Translation gives CASRPSGSGAYEQYF.

The CDR3 DNA follows: TGTGCCAGCAGCTTATCCGGGACAGGGAACACTGAAGCTTTCTTT. It is translated as CASSLSGTGNTEAFF. The gene calls are TRBV7-9 and TRBJ1-1; 8 positions match TRBD1. The junction had 3 bases not matched to a gene; V was cut back by 2 bases and J by 1 base. CDR1 and CDR2 from the germline V gene are SEHNR and FQNEAQ (reference sequence). This CDR3 is 15 amino acids long.